This passage covers 11 T cell receptor beta chains from one sample sequenced in a study of post-analysis software for immune sequencing data. Unique molecular identifiers were built into the TCR beta cDNA libraries. TCRdb recomputed calls from the PCR reads with MiXCR, one row per CDR3 protein. The sample has 430,000 or so distinct CDR3 sequences, roughly 40% seen once; the top ten hold 7.6%. Antigen specificity for these receptors is unknown. Study-level points and caveats: A handful of TRBV segments appeared more often in patients than in controls, and TRBV5-6, TRBV5-1 and TRBV20-1 were among these.

Sequencing input: blood. The receptors derive from a girl aged 2-10 years with multiple sclerosis.

This clonotype was observed a few times. The chain joins TRBV14 to TRBJ1-2; D is unclear. Germline V gives CDR1 SGHDN, CDR2 FVKESK. This CDR3 spans 16 amino acids. V was clipped by 0 bases and J by 4 bases, with 15 bases between them. The CDR3 protein is CASSQDPGNSLYGYTF. The DNA of the CDR3 is TGTGCCAGCAGCCAAGATCCCGGCAACTCCCTCTATGGCTACACCTTC.

The rearrangement uses TRBV12-5 and TRBJ2-1, with 12 nucleotides matching TRBD2. J gave up 4 bases and V 5 bases, and 3 bases lay outside the gene matches. The CDR3 is 15 residues long. In germline, CDR1 is LGHNT, CDR2 FRNRAP. The CDR3 bases are TGTGCTAGTGGTAACGGGACTAGCGGGTACAATGAGCAGTTCTTC. It specifies CASGNGTSGYNEQFF.

This clonotype was seen a handful of times. The chain joins TRBV2 to TRBJ1-2, with D hard to call. V lost 0 bases, J lost 3 bases, and 2 bases lay in between. Germline values: CDR1 SNHLY, CDR2 FYNNEI. The CDR3 covers 12 residues. This CDR3 reads CASSEADYGYTF. DNA of the CDR3: TGTGCCAGCAGTGAAGCGGACTATGGCTACACCTTC. The whole variable domain, filled in from reference TRBV2 and TRBJ1-2, reads EPEVTQTPSHQVTQMGQEVILRCVPISNHLYFYWYRQILGQKVEFLVSFYNNEISEKSEIFDDQFSVERPDGSNFTLKIRSTKLEDSAMYFCASSEADYGYTFGSGTRLTVV.

CDR3 sequence reads: CSAPQGGIGYEQYF. The CDR3 region has the DNA TGCAGTGCTCCTCAGGGTGGGATCGGCTACGAGCAGTACTTC. The chain links TRBV20-1 to TRBJ2-4; possible D gene TRBD1, 5 bases. The J call may be faulty, since TRBJ2-7 better matches the DNA end. Germline V gives CDR1 DFQATT, CDR2 SNEGSKA (reference sequence). The CDR3 has 14 residues.

The rearrangement joins TRBV12-3 or TRBV12-4 to TRBJ1-1, with TRBD1 as a possible D gene (5 bases). With 5 bases removed from V and 10 bases from J, the gap between germline ends came to 11 bases. There are 11 residues in the CDR3. CDR3 residues: CASSQGHRAFF. The CDR3 coding sequence is TGTGCCAGCAGTCAGGGTCATCGAGCTTTCTTT.

This clonotype was counted a few times. J is TRBJ2-1 and V is TRBV6-5, with D tentatively TRBD2 (5 bases). Germline lookup yields CDR1 MNHEY and CDR2 SVGAGI. The V and J ends lost 6 bases and 7 bases respectively, with 19 bases between them. The CDR3 runs to 15 residues. The CDR3 loop is CASSPDITPGNEQFF. Written as DNA, the CDR3 is TGTGCCAGCAGCCCCGACATTACCCCGGGGAATGAGCAGTTCTTC.

This chain connects TRBV24-1 to TRBJ2-5; D uncertain. CDR1 is KGHDR, CDR2 SFDVKD, per germline. The ends were cut back, 2 bases at V and 1 base at J, with 7 bases in the middle. The CDR3 loop spans 14 amino acids. CDR3 DNA: TGTGCCACCAGTGATTACCAGGCCCAAGAGACCCAGTACTTC. Translating gives CATSDYQAQETQYF.

V usage is TRBV20-1 and J usage is TRBJ1-1, with D possibly TRBD1 on 5 matching bases. The V and J ends lost 5 bases and 6 bases respectively, with 16 bases between them. Germline CDR1 and CDR2: DFQATT and SNEGSKA (reference sequence). This CDR3 has 13 residues. Here the CDR3 reads CSAPGQEQSEAFF. The CDR3 DNA follows: TGCAGTGCTCCGGGGCAGGAACAATCTGAAGCTTTCTTT.

This clonotype was found a few times. This sequence joins TRBV12-3 or TRBV12-4 and TRBJ2-1; TRBD2 matches at 14 bases. V lost 3 bases to trimming and J lost 2 bases; unmatched junction nucleotides: 9. This CDR3 region has 19 residues. DNA of the CDR3: TGTGCCAGCAGTTTCGAACTGACTAGCGGGAGGGTTACCTACAATGAGCAGTTCTTC. Translating gives CASSFELTSGRVTYNEQFF.

This rearrangement joins TRBV16 to TRBJ2-7; possibly TRBD1 for D (7 bases). This CDR3 has 15 amino acids. Germline CDR1 reads KGHSY; CDR2 reads FQNENV. The V end lost 5 bases, the J end lost 3 bases, and 17 bases lay between the germline ends. This CDR3 reads CASSNGGGKFYEQYF. Written as DNA, the CDR3 is TGTGCCAGCAGCAACGGAGGGGGCAAGTTCTACGAGCAGTACTTC.

V usage is TRBV5-1 and J usage is TRBJ2-3, with a possible D match to TRBD2 (7 bases). Germline CDR1 SGHRS, CDR2 YFSETQ. Trimming cost V 0 bases and J 5 bases, with 13 bases left between them. This CDR3 comprises 15 residues. In DNA form, the CDR3 reads TGCGCCAGCAGCTTGGGGGCGGGGGCTGGAGATACGCAGTATTTT. The encoded protein is CASSLGAGAGDTQYF.